This T cell receptor beta chain was sequenced for a study of blood T cell repertoires in COVID-19. Germline-derived CDR1 and CDR2 are LNHDA and SQIVND (reference sequence). This CDR3 spans 15 amino acids. V dropped 5 bases and J dropped 9 bases, with 20 bases sitting between them. Original analysis: Quantification of nucleated cells was approximated via reference gene primer amplification. Using immunoSEQ multiplex PCR, the repertoire was profiled, and TCRdb retains in-frame clones only, with some absent. That table furnishes V, J and clone size, whereas the DNA furnished D and trimming. The sample consists of around 250,000 clones, around 84% of them appearing once. There are a few counts of this clone.

The source material was peripheral blood. The receptor's source is a woman aged 18 to 35 with acute or convalescent COVID-19. The genes are TRBV19 and TRBJ2-1; no clear D. CDR3: CASSPPGSRISEQFF. The CDR3 DNA sequence: TGTGCCAGTAGTCCCCCAGGTAGTAGAATCAGTGAGCAGTTCTTC.